These 2 T cell receptor beta chains share one sample of origin, sequenced in a study of blood T cell repertoires in COVID-19. Assay: immunoSEQ multiplex PCR; the TCRdb copy retains only in-frame clones and omits some. This sample has around 200,000 clones, with around four fifths found just once. Sequencing was performed on peripheral blood. The receptor source for this set is a woman aged 50 to 60 with acute or convalescent COVID-19.

The chain combines TRBV4-1 with TRBJ2-7, with a tentative D call TRBD1 (6 bases). The germline V gene encodes CDR1 MGHRA and CDR2 YSYEKL. The CDR3 spans 18 residues. Deletions cut 0 bases from V and 0 bases from J, with 18 bases between. The CDR3 DNA is TGCGCCAGCAGCCAAGATTCGGGTTGGGGGACAATCTCCTACGAGCAGTACTTC. The encoded protein is CASSQDSGWGTISYEQYF.

The chain links TRBV19 to TRBJ1-2; no firm D call. The CDR3 spans 12 residues. Germline V gene sequence: CDR1 LNHDA, CDR2 SQIVND (reference sequence). V dropped 6 bases and J dropped 4 bases, with 9 bases sitting between them. The DNA for the CDR3 is TGTGCCAGTAGGTCCGGGAGCTATGGCTACACCTTC. Translation gives CASRSGSYGYTF. Together with reference TRBV19 and TRBJ1-2, the CDR3 gives the full variable domain: DGGITQSPKYLFRKEGQNVTLSCEQNLNHDAMYWYRQDPGQGLRLIYYSQIVNDFQKGDIAEGYSVSREKKESFPLTVTSAQKNPTAFYLCASRSGSYGYTFGSGTRLTVV.